The clone carrying this TCR beta chain occurred a few times. TCRdb keeps only in-frame clones here, not all; method: immunoSEQ multiplex PCR. Found here are 12,000 to 15,000 clones, roughly 92% of them singletons; the top ten hold approximately 23%. This record belongs to a study of OX40 agonist ivuxolimab in advanced cancers. Germline CDR1 and CDR2: LNHDA and SQIVND (reference sequence). The CDR3 is 13 amino acids. V lost 7 bases, J lost 0 bases, and 7 bases lay in between. Specimen: CD4+ or CD8+ T cells sorted from blood, collected in a trial of the OX40 agonist ivuxolimab. The rearrangement joins TRBV19 to TRBJ2-1, with D tentatively TRBD1 (5 bases). This clonotype originated in an adult with an advanced solid tumor such as melanoma, head and neck, liver or kidney cancer. CDR3 protein: CASTDSSYNEQFF. CDR3 nucleotide sequence: TGTGCCAGTACCGACAGCTCCTACAATGAGCAGTTCTTC.